This note documents a single TCR beta chain sequence. Its antigen is not yet known. No base-level quality is on record; no much larger clone is a single base apart. The immunoSEQ Assay, a bias-controlled multiplex PCR, was used to amplify TCRbeta CDR3 regions from genomic DNA. As for the authors' bioinformatics: Within the assay, amplification of reference gene primers was used to estimate how many nucleated cells each sample contained. To quantify the absolute abundance of each unique TCRbeta CDR3 rearrangement, sequence reads were collapsed and filtered. For each sample, productive Simpson clonality was calculated as the square root of Simpson's diversity index across productive rearrangements. TCRdb provides this immuneACCESS table in a form limited to in-frame rearrangements. Some clones are lacking; in checked studies, under half of them reflect an unresolved V gene, and why the rest are absent is not known. V and J calls and clone size are those listed in that table; D and trimming were worked out from the DNA. The sample table contains some 390,000 clones; only one count was recorded for around 89% of them. Of the sample, 1.5% to 1.9% is held by the ten largest clones.

This specimen belongs to a study of blood T cell repertoires in COVID-19 (dated by TCRdb to the early 2020s). About the full investigation: Collaborator samples came from the United States, Italy and Spain and covered acute and convalescent phases of COVID-19. The material from the prospective study consisted of cDNA or gDNA derived from T cells, B-cell-depleted T cells, or PBMCs. The dataset comprised deeply sampled blood TCRbeta repertoires from subjects exposed to, actively infected with, or recovered from COVID-19. The repertoires were released in a freely available public database intended as a resource for research on the immune response to SARS-CoV-2. Samples came from the ongoing ImmuneRACE study (first 160 participants) plus 1,254 subjects from 6 global collaborators. Nearly every sample came with metadata listing a de-identified subject ID, COVID-19 status, age in years and sex. Where available, HLA class I and class II types were taken from metadata supplied by the sample provider and were not determined by assay-based typing.

Beyond this particular receptor, the publication reports: How much clinical and demographic metadata was included differed by source and by participant, and the metadata was provided uncurated.

Based on the germline V gene, the CDR1 and CDR2 sequences are MDHEN and SYDVKM. Including the terminal cysteine and phenylalanine, the CDR3 comprises 15 residues. Only CDR3 DNA is held: 45 bases, read in frame from base 1. For this chain, trimming is 8 bases at the V end and 2 bases at the J end, and the number of junction bases without a gene match is 8. At one collaborating source in Seattle, patients were enrolled during active infection and were followed longitudinally through the course of disease. Collaborating institutions collected whole blood in K2EDTA tubes following their own protocols. For TCRbeta analysis, collaborators shipped samples as frozen whole blood, isolated PBMCs, or DNA extracted from either of those sample types.

Material: peripheral blood. The sequence was obtained from a middle-aged woman with COVID-19, enrolled during active disease. This receptor chain uses TRBV28 and TRBJ2-3, with TRBD2 matching 9 junction bases. The sequenced DNA: TGTGCCAGCCGTTCAGCGGGGGGACCCACAGATACGCAGTATTTT. This translates into CASRSAGGPTDTQYF.